The sequence of this TCR beta chain was determined in a study of human T cells and chemical hapten exposure (dated by TCRdb to the early 2020s). The study in broad terms: For sensitization, 2% DPC in acetone was applied to a 2 cm by 2 cm area of upper inner arm skin. Patch testing was performed on the upper back with Finn chambers containing 0.01% DPC, and the patch tests were scored after 6 days according to International Contact Dermatitis Research Group standards. Libraries were combined into a pool for sequencing, and differences in TCR yield between samples came mainly from small differences in library volumes within the pool. The study tracked peripheral blood TCR repertoire changes in vivo during primary and secondary sensitization to the hapten diphenylcyclopropenone (DPC) in alopecia patients. Throughout the study period of about 25 weeks, patients also received therapeutic DPC doses to the scalp every week. The mostly female patient cohort included alopecia areata with under or over 50% scalp involvement, alopecia totalis and alopecia universalis. Blood samples were taken from patients before sensitization (week 0) and then at 2, 6 and about 24 weeks after DPC sensitization. Twenty-nine alopecia patients provided blood for TCR sequencing at one to four time points (pre-sensitization, 2, 6 and 24 weeks). Broader findings and caveats from the paper: The number of PT1 expanded TCRs positively correlated with patch test score, significant at thresholds 8, 16 and 32 but not 4. Repeated subsampling changed both the strength of the expansion versus patch-test correlation and the threshold at which that correlation became significant. Compared with pre-sensitization or healthy control sets, expanded TCRs formed significantly more large CDR3 similarity clusters, which is consistent with antigen-driven responses. No change with DPC sensitization was found in the number of TCRs above 1 in 1000 frequency, and no evidence of global repertoire structure alterations was found. All patients had alopecia, a presumed autoimmune disease, so their immune response might differ from that of healthy individuals.

About this clonotype itself: Its antigen specificity is not known. No base-level quality is on record; no much larger clone is a single base apart.

The trim is 2 bases for V and 8 bases for J, with a gap of 12 bases between the germline ends. From cysteine to phenylalanine, the CDR3 is 13 amino acids long. Only CDR3 DNA is held: 39 bases, read in frame from base 1. CDR1 and CDR2 (MNHEY, SMNVEV) derive from the germline V gene (reference sequence). The sample's time point label, decoded: patch test 1, 2 weeks after DPC sensitization. This sample's treatment or condition label indicates: therapeutic diphenylcyclopropenone sensitization with weekly scalp DPC. At each patch-test visit, blood was drawn before the patch test was applied. Eligible patients were aged 18 to 70, diagnosed with alopecia, deemed suitable for DPC therapy, and excluded if pregnant. Unfractionated whole blood was collected in Tempus Blood RNA tubes, and total RNA was extracted from that blood. Library preparation employed RACE. TCRdb names NextSeq 500 as the instrument used. Library preparation attached unique molecular identifiers to individual cDNA molecules for quantitative, reproducible TCR counting. From each blood RNA sample, both TCR alpha and TCR beta chains were sequenced. In the authors' own workflow: Samples had a median of roughly 91,000 TCRs, with a range from roughly 23,224 to 700,000. The Decombinator software suite was used to annotate V, J and CDR3 in the TCR reads. For the PS versus PT1 abundance plots, all samples were subsampled to the same number of TCRs (28,000). TCRs were defined as expanded if absent before sensitization and observed at least eight times at the 2-week time point. TCRdb applied fastp at Q25 and MiXCR to the public reads, then kept only in-frame beta chains. Rows with a matching CDR3 protein are joined into one entry that keeps the most common DNA and genes. None of the V and J calls come from the authors' own analysis; TCRdb made them. Across this sample there are about 340,000 distinct CDR3 sequences, with about 7% seen only once. The biggest ten clones account for 7.5% to 9% of the sample.

This TCR was sampled from a woman aged 18-30 years with alopecia areata. Some clones in this sample may be carry-over from other donors' samples. Sequenced here: whole blood, sampled in connection with sensitization to the hapten diphenylcyclopropenone (DPC). This chain joins TRBV27 to TRBJ1-2; the D gene assignment is ambiguous. The CDR3 protein sequence reads: CASSLGSTGGYTF. The DNA sequence is TGTGCCAGCAGTTTAGGGTCTACTGGAGGCTACACCTTC.